This entry features one T cell receptor (beta chain) sequence. V lost 4 bases and J lost 5; bases outside the gene matches: 5. In germline, CDR1 is SGHAT, CDR2 FQNNGV. The CDR3 contains 14 residues. Method: immunoSEQ multiplex PCR; TCRdb's copy keeps in-frame clones and lacks some. The data hold about 140,000 clones, with around 83% observed a single time. This specimen belongs to a study of T cell responses to AZD1222 COVID-19 vaccine. The chain couples TRBV11-2 to TRBJ1-5; 7 nucleotides line up with TRBD1. The TCR comes from an adult who received the AZD1222 COVID-19 vaccine. Sample: peripheral blood, taken 28 days after the second AZD1222 dose. CDR3 in amino acids: CASSSTGNYQPQHF. CDR3 DNA sequence: TGTGCCAGCAGCTCGACAGGGAATTATCAGCCCCAGCATTTT.